Listed here is a single T cell receptor (beta chain). Other DNA sequences within the sample encode an identical CDR3. The data were obtained in a study of OX40 agonist ivuxolimab in advanced cancers. Study details: Aged 23 to 79 with a mean of roughly 65 years, they were around 79% male. Antecedent anti-PD-1, anti-PD-L1 or anti-CTLA-4 therapy was permissible, with roughly 40% having received some.

V lost 8 bases and J 2 bases, leaving 12 bases between the germline ends. This CDR3 has 14 amino acids. Germline V CDR1 and CDR2: MGHDK, SYGVNS. Sequencing was performed with immunoSEQ multiplex PCR; in TCRdb, only in-frame clones are kept and a portion is missing. The sample contains about 110,000 clones, approximately 90% of which appear only once. Autoimmune disease history or systemic immunosuppression led to patients being barred. The chain combines TRBV25-1 with TRBJ2-2; TRBD1 or TRBD2 may be the D gene (6 bases each). Sequencing was performed on CD4+ or CD8+ T cells sorted from blood, taken in a trial of the OX40 agonist ivuxolimab. This clonotype was sampled from an adult with an advanced solid tumor such as melanoma, head and neck, liver or kidney cancer. The CDR3 spells CASSGAGNTGELFF. The CDR3 DNA follows: TGTGCCAGCTCGGGGGCGGGAAACACCGGGGAGCTGTTTTTT.